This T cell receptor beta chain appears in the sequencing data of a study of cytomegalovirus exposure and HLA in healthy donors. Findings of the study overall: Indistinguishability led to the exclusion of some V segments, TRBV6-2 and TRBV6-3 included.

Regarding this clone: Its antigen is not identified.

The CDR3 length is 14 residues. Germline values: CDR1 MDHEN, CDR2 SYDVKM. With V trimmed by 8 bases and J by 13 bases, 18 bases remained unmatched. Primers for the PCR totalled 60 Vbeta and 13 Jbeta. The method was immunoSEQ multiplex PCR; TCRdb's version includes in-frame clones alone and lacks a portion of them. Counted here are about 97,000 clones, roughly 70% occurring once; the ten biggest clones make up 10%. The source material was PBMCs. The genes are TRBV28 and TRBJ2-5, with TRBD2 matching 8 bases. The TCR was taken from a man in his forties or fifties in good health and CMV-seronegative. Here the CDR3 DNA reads TGTGCCAGCTCCTCGAGCTTAACGGGGGGGTTTCTGTACTTC. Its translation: CASSSSLTGGFLYF.